This is a list of T cell receptor beta chains from one sample in a study of regulatory T cells in long-lasting Graves disease. TCRdb redid the calling of the multiplex PCR reads with MiXCR, one entry per CDR3 protein. The data hold roughly 560,000 distinct CDR3 sequences, with more than 15% observed a single time. The same sample was also studied in work on T cells in Graves' hyperthyroidism and ophthalmopathy.

The sequencing used peripheral blood mononuclear cells (PBMCs), collected at new diagnosis, from a patient treated with antithyroid drugs. The receptors here all came from a middle-aged woman with Graves disease. The CDR3 runs from the conserved cysteine through the conserved F or W. A D gene is named only where the DNA matches it firmly.

TRBV4-2	TRBJ2-3	TRBD2	CASSQELAGGRAGVTDTQYF
TRBV5-5	TRBJ2-1	NA	CASSLSMSSYNEQFF
TRBV7-2	TRBJ2-7	NA	CASSLVEGTEQYF
TRBV2	TRBJ1-2	NA	CASKRTVAGGYTF
TRBV12-3/TRBV12-4	TRBJ2-1	NA	CASSLAERDEQFF
TRBV5-6	TRBJ2-3	NA	CASSTGFGTDTQYF
TRBV2	TRBJ2-5	NA	CASKTDGLLTQYF
TRBV12-3/TRBV12-4	TRBJ2-7	TRBD2	CASSLRGGSTYEQYF
TRBV15	TRBJ1-4	NA	CATSPRTGTNEKLFF
TRBV12-3/TRBV12-4	TRBJ1-2	NA	CASSPSPEIYGYTF
TRBV4-1	TRBJ1-4	NA	CASSQETPGLLEKLFF
TRBV2	TRBJ2-2	NA	CASGWNTGELFF
TRBV12-3/TRBV12-4	TRBJ2-5	NA	CASSLDNAQTQYF
TRBV11-2	TRBJ2-3	NA	CASSLGAPGEYF
TRBV2	TRBJ1-6	TRBD1	CASSDSGQRAPLHF
TRBV2	TRBJ1-1	NA	CASRGAGDTEAFF